This TCR beta chain was recorded in a study of blood T cells in healthy people across ages. Study in general: For every two T cells, template switching captured about one barcoded beta molecule. General study results and limits: Changes seen in expanded clonotypes were possibly confounded by donor CMV status left unknown. It was held that the diversity estimates obtained from one million T cells were underestimates.

Regarding this clonotype: Its specificity is not known. A read error may account for a junction end that differs from germline.

The CDR3 runs 15 residues. Per germline, CDR1 KGHSH and CDR2 LQKENI. Then a second PCR, running roughly 7 to 12 cycles, was carried out with a sample-barcoded 5' primer and a J-beta primer mix. Each of the samples gave a minimum of 2.5 million paired-end reads that contained CDR3. TCRdb re-analysed the 5' RACE reads in MiXCR, keeping a single row per CDR3 protein. The sample contains approximately 800,000 distinct CDR3 sequences, about 55% of which appear only once. The rearrangement links TRBV18 to TRBJ2-3; tentative D call: TRBD2 (8 bases). The source of this sequence is a man of 80 years or more in good health. The sequencing sample was made of blood. As DNA, the CDR3 is TGTGCCAGCTCACCACCTAGCGGGACAGTGGGTACGCGGTATTTT. Amino acids: CASSPPSGTVGTRYF.